A single sample gave rise to the 8 T cell receptor beta chains below, sequenced in a study of beta chain features in type 1 diabetes. The entirety of the isolated RNA underwent reverse transcription, so expressed TCRB transcripts were sequenced. Clones were sequenced by immunoSEQ multiplex PCR, and TCRdb holds only the in-frame ones, with some missing. The sample yields about 620,000 clones, around 15% seen once. Material for sequencing was naive CD4+ T cells from blood. The receptors here all came from a man younger than 35 in good health.

This clone has a handful of counts. The chain links TRBV4-2 to TRBJ1-2, with 7 bases matching TRBD1. This CDR3 is built from 16 residues. V gave up 4 bases and J gave up 4 bases; unmatched junction bases: 12. In germline, CDR1 is LGHNA, CDR2 YNFKEQ. The CDR3 nucleotides are TGTGCCAGCAGCCCCGACGGGACAGAAACGATCTATGGCTACACCTTC. Its translation: CASSPDGTETIYGYTF.

The rearrangement joins TRBV6-6 to TRBJ1-3, with TRBD1 as a possible D gene (5 bases). Germline CDR1 MNHNY, CDR2 SVGAGI (reference sequence). The CDR3 extends over 15 amino acids. Trimming took 2 bases from V and 5 from J, leaving 13 bases between them. Here the CDR3 reads CASSYVGGFRNTIYF. In DNA form, the CDR3 reads TGTGCCAGCAGTTACGTCGGGGGTTTCAGAAACACCATATATTTT.

The rearrangement joins TRBV7-2 to TRBJ2-7; perhaps TRBD1 as D (6 bases). The CDR3 runs to 16 residues. Germline V CDR1 and CDR2: SGHTA, FQGNSA. V shed 0 bases and J shed 2 bases, with 14 bases lying between them. As DNA, the CDR3 is TGTGCCAGCAGCTTAGCAGGTGCAACAGGGACCTACGAGCAGTACTTC. It codes for CASSLAGATGTYEQYF.

This clone has a handful of counts. The chain links TRBV19 to TRBJ2-3; 12 positions match TRBD2. The J segment lost 7 bases and the V segment lost 7 bases, leaving 18 bases of the junction unmatched. The CDR3 extends over 18 amino acids. Germline V gene data show CDR1 as LNHDA and CDR2 as SQIVND (reference sequence). This chain's CDR3 is CASTPTGLAGRRGNTQYF. The CDR3 DNA is TGTGCCAGTACCCCAACCGGACTAGCGGGAAGGCGGGGGAATACGCAGTATTTT.

This clone was seen a handful of times. This chain joins TRBV29-1 and TRBJ2-6; 10 bases are shared with TRBD1. The CDR3 loop spans 17 amino acids. Looked up from germline, CDR1 is SQVTM and CDR2 is ANQGSEA. V trimming: 6 bases; J trimming: 2 bases; junction bases outside the gene matches: 10. The CDR3 nucleotides read TGCAGCGTATCGGGGGACAGGGGACTAACTGGGGCCAACGTCCTGACTTTC. It translates to CSVSGDRGLTGANVLTF.

This clone was counted a few times. CDR3 amino acids: CASSLRTSGETDTQYF. CDR3 in DNA: TGTGCCAGCAGCTTGCGGACTAGCGGGGAAACAGATACGCAGTATTTT. The chain carries TRBV5-6 and TRBJ2-3; 12 bases map to TRBD2. V trimming: 1 base; J trimming: 3 bases; junction bases outside the gene matches: 3. This CDR3 region has 16 residues. Germline lookup yields CDR1 SGHDT and CDR2 YYEEEE.

The chain has TRBV9 and TRBJ1-2; 9 nucleotides agree with TRBD1. Germline V gene lookup returns CDR1 SGDLS and CDR2 YYNGEE. The CDR3 has 14 residues. With 4 bases clipped from V and 2 bases from J, the junction kept 3 bases outside the gene matches. DNA of the CDR3: TGTGCCAGCAGCATAGGACAGGGGAACTATGGCTACACCTTC. It codes for CASSIGQGNYGYTF.

Notes on this clone: An end of the junction differs from the germline gene, which may be a read error. This sequence joins TRBV7-9 and TRBJ2-3; D possibly uses TRBD1 or TRBD2 (6 bases each). CDR1 is SEHNR and CDR2 is FQNEAQ in the germline V gene (reference sequence). This CDR3 spans 15 amino acids. For the CDR3, the DNA is TGCGCCAGCAGCCAAATAGGGGGGAACACAGATACGCAGTATTTT. Amino acid sequence: CASSQIGGNTDTQYF.